The clone carrying this T cell receptor (beta chain) was seen only a few times. The time point was: patch test 1, 2 weeks after DPC sensitization. Noted treatment: therapeutic diphenylcyclopropenone sensitization with weekly scalp DPC. Unmatched junction bases numbered 19, after V lost 4 bases and J lost 8 bases. The CDR3 length is 18 residues. Germline values: CDR1 SGHDN, CDR2 FVKESK. These data originate in a study of human T cells and chemical hapten exposure. Overall study context: Donors were sensitized with 2% DPC on the upper inner arm. The patients, most of them female, presented with alopecia areata, totalis or universalis.

TCRdb re-analysed the RACE reads in MiXCR, keeping a single row per CDR3 protein. Of under 150,000 distinct CDR3 sequences in the sample, 9% to 13% were seen once. Sequences were derived from whole blood, sampled in connection with sensitization to the hapten diphenylcyclopropenone (DPC). This sequence joins TRBV14 and TRBJ1-4; TRBD1 agrees at 7 bases. The receptor's source is a woman in her fifties or sixties with alopecia areata. Some clones in this sample may be carry-over from other donors' samples. CDR3 nucleotides: TGTGCCAGCAGCCCATCAACAGGGGTAGATTGGAGTAAGGAAAAACTGTTTTTT. This gives the protein CASSPSTGVDWSKEKLFF.